This TCR beta chain was observed in a study of T cells after yellow fever vaccination. Study-level background: The fractions with low cell numbers were processed using SMART-Seq v4 Ultra Low Input.

Trimming shortened V by 2 bases and J by 4 bases, and 21 bases separated the two germline ends. Germline V gene data show CDR1 as LGHNA and CDR2 as YSLEER. The CDR3 runs 18 residues. Researchers made TCR cDNA using 5'RACE template switching, and this step added a universal primer site and UMIs. TCRdb independently ran MiXCR on the 5' RACE reads; one entry per CDR3 protein. The sample lists roughly 250,000 distinct CDR3 sequences, 10% to 15% occurring once. Study findings and constraints: Booster samples showed a return of most primary-vaccination clones (approximately 95% CD4, approximately 90% CD8). Weaker, the secondary response peaked sooner, at day 5 versus 15.

This clonotype was picked up many times. Its antigen is not identified. Sequenced here: CD4+ T cells sorted from PBMCs, sampled 45 days after the yellow fever booster vaccination. V and J are TRBV4-3 and TRBJ2-1, with D unresolved. The origin of this receptor is a man aged 25-45 years who received the YFV17D yellow fever vaccine. CDR3 coding DNA: TGCGCCAGCAGCCAATATAGTAGCTCGCGCCCCCTTTACAATGAGCAGTTCTTC. Encoded protein: CASSQYSSSRPLYNEQFF.